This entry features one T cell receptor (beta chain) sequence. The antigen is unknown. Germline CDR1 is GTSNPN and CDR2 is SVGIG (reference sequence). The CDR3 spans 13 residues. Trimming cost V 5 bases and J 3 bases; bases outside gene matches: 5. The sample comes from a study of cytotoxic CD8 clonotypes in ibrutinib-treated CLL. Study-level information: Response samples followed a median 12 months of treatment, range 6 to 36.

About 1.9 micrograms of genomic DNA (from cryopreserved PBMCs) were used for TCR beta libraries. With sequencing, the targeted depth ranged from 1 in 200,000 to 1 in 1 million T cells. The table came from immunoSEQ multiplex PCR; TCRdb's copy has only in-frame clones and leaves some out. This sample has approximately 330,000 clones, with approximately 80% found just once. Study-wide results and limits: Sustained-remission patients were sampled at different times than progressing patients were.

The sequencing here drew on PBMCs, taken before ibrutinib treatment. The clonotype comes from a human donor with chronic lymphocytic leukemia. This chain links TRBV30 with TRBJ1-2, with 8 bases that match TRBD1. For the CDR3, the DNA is TGTGCCTGGGGGGGACAGGATTACTATGGCTACACCTTC. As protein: CAWGGQDYYGYTF. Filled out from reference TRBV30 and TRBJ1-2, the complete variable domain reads SQTIHQWPATLVQPVGSPLSLECTVEGTSNPNLYWYRQAAGRGLQLLFYSVGIGQISSEVPQNLSASRPQDRQFILSSKKLLLSDSGFYLCAWGGQDYYGYTFGSGTRLTVV.